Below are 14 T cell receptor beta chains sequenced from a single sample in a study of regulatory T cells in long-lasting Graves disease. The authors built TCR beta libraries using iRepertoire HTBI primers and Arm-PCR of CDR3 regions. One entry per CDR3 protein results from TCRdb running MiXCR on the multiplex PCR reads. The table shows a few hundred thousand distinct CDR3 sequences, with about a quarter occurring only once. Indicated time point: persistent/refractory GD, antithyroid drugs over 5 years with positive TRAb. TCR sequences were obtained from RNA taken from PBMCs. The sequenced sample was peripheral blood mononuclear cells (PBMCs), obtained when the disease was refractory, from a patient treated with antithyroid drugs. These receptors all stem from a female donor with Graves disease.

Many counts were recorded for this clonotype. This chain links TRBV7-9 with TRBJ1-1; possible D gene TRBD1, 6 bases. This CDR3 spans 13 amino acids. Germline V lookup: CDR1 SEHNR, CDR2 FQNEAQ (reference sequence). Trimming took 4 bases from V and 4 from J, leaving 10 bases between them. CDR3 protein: CASSSTGSTEAFF. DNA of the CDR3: TGTGCCAGCAGCTCAACAGGGAGCACTGAAGCTTTCTTT.

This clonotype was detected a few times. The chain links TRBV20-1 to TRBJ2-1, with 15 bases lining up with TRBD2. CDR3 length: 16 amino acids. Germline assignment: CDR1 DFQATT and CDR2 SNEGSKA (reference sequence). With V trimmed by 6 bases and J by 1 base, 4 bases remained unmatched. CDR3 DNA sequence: TGCAGTGCCAGGACTAGCGGGAGGGGTTCCTACAATGAGCAGTTCTTC. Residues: CSARTSGRGSYNEQFF.

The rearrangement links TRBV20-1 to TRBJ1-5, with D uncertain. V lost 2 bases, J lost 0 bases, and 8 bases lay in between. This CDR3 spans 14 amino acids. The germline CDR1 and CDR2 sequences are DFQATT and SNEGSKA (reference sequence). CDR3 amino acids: CSARLSVSNQPQHF. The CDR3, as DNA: TGCAGTGCTAGACTATCCGTTAGCAATCAGCCCCAGCATTTT.

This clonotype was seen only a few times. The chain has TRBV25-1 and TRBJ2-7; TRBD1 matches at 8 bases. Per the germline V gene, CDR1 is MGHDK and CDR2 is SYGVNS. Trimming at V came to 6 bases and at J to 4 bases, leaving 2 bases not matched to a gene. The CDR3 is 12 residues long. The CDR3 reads CASRTGVYEQYF. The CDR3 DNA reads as TGTGCCAGCAGGACAGGGGTGTACGAGCAGTACTTC.

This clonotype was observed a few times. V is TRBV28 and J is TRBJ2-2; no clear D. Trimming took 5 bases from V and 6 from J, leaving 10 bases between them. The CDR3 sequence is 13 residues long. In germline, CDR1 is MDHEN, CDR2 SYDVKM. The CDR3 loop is CASSPHTAGELFF. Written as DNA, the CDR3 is TGTGCCAGCAGTCCCCACACCGCCGGGGAGCTGTTTTTT.

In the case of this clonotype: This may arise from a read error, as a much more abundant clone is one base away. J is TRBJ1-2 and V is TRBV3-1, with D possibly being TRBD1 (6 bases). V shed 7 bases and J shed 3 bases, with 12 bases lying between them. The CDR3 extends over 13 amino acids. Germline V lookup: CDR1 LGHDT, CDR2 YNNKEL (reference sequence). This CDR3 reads CASNTRQDYGYTF. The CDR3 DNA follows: TGTGCCAGCAATACCCGACAGGACTATGGCTACACCTTC.

As DNA, the CDR3 is TGTGCCAGCAGTGGGCCCGACAGACCCTACGAGCAGTACTTC. It yields the protein CASSGPDRPYEQYF. V is TRBV6-1 and J is TRBJ2-7; D might be TRBD1 (5 bases). The V end lost 4 bases, the J end lost 2 bases, and 12 bases lay between the germline ends. The CDR3 length is 14 residues. CDR1 is MNHNS and CDR2 is SASEGT in the germline V gene.

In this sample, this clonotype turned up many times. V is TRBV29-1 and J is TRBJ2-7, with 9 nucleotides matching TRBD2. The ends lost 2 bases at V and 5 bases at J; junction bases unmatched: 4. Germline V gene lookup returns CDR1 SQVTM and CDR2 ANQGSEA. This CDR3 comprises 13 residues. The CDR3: CSVESLAGNEQYF. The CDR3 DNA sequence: TGCAGCGTTGAATCCCTAGCGGGAAACGAGCAGTACTTC.

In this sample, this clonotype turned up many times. CDR3 loop: CASSPTRQGAAYEQYF. CDR3 nucleotide sequence: TGTGCCAGCAGCCCCACTCGACAGGGGGCGGCCTACGAGCAGTACTTC. The gene calls are TRBV7-8 and TRBJ2-7, with 10 bases aligning to TRBD1. Germline V gives CDR1 SGHVS, CDR2 FQNEAQ. CDR3 length: 16 amino acids. Trimming took 5 bases from V and 2 from J; bases not matched to a gene: 9. The whole variable domain, filled in from reference TRBV7-8 and TRBJ2-7, reads GAGVSQSPRYKVAKRGQDVALRCDPISGHVSLFWYQQALGQGPEFLTYFQNEAQLDKSGLPSDRFFAERPEGSVSTLKIQRTQQEDSAVYLCASSPTRQGAAYEQYFGPGTRLTVT.

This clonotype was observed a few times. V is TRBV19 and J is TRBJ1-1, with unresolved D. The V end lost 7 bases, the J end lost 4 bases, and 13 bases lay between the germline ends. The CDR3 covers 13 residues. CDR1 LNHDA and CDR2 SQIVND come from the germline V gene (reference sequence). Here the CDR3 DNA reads TGTGCCAGTATCAAACCTGGGGTCACTGAAGCTTTCTTT. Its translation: CASIKPGVTEAFF.

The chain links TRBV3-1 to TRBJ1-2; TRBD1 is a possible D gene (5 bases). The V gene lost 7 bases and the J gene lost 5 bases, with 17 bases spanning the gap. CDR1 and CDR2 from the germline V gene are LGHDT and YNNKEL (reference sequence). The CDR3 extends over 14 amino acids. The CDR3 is CASNQGSGVYGYTF. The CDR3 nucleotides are TGTGCCAGCAATCAGGGTAGTGGCGTATATGGCTACACCTTC.

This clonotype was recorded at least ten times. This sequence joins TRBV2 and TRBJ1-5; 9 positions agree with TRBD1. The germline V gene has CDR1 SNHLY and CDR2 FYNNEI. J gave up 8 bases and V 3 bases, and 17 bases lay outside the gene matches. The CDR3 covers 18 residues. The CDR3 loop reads CASSEGTGRPKNWKPQHF. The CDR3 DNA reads TGTGCCAGCAGTGAGGGGACAGGGAGGCCGAAGAACTGGAAGCCCCAGCATTTT.

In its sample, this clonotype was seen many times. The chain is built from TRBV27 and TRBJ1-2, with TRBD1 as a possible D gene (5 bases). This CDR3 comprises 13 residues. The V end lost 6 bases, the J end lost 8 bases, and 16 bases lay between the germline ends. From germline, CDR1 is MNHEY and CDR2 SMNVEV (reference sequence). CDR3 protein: CASSHGTGWGYTF. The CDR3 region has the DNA TGTGCCAGCAGCCATGGGACGGGATGGGGCTACACCTTC.

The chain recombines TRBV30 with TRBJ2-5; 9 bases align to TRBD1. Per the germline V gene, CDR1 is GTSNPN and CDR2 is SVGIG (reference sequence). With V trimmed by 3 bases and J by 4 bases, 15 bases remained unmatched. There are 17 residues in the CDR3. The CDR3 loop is CAWSLTTGTGTRETQYF. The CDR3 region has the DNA TGTGCCTGGAGCCTGACAACGGGGACAGGGACGAGAGAGACCCAGTACTTC.